This T cell receptor beta chain was identified in a study of radiation and T cells in renal cell carcinoma. Time point specified: baseline pretreatment blood. As to treatment: 15 Gy SBRT to primary tumor, nephrectomy 4 weeks later. Profiled with immunoSEQ multiplex PCR; TCRdb holds only in-frame clones, not every one. The repertoire holds approximately 110,000 clones, with approximately 82% as singletons. Germline lookup yields CDR1 MNHNY and CDR2 SVGAGI (reference sequence). V lost 5 bases and J 8 bases, leaving 9 bases between the germline ends. There are 11 residues in the CDR3. This receptor was taken from an older woman with renal cell carcinoma. Sequencing used blood, obtained from a patient whose treatment included radiotherapy and nephrectomy. This chain links TRBV6-6 with TRBJ1-2; D ambiguous. DNA for the CDR3: TGTGCCAGCAGTGCGAATGGGGGCTACACCTTC. Translating it yields CASSANGGYTF.